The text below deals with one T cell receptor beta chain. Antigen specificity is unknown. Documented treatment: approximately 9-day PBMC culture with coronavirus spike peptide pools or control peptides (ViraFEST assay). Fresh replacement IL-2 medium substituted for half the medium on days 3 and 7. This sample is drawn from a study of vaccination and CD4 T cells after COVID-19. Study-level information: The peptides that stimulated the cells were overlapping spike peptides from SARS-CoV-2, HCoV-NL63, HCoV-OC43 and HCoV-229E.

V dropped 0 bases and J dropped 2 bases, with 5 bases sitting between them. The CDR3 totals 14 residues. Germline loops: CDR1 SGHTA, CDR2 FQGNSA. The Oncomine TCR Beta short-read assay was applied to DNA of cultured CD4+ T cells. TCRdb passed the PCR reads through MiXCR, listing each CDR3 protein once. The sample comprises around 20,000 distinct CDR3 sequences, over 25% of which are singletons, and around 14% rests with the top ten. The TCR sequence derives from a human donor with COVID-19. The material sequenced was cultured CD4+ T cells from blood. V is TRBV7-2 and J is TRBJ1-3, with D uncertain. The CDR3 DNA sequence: TGTGCCAGCAGCTTAGCTGGGGCTGGAAACACCATATATTTT. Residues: CASSLAGAGNTIYF.